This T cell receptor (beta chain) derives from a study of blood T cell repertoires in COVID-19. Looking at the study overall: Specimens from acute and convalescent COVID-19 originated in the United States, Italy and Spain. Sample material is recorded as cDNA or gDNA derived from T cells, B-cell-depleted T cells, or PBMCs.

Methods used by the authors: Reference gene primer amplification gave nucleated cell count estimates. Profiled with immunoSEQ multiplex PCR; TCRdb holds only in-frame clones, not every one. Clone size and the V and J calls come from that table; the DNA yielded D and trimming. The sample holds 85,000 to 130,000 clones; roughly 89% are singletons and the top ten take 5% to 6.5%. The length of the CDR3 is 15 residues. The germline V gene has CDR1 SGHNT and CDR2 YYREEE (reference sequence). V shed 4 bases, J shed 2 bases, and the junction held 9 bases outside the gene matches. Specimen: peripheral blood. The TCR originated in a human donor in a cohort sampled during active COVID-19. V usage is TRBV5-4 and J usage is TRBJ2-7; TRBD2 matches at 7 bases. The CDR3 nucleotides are TGTGCCAGCAGCACCGTTAGCGGGTTAGCCTACGAGCAGTACTTC. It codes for CASSTVSGLAYEQYF. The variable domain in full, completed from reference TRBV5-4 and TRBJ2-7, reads ETGVTQSPTHLIKTRGQQVTLRCSSQSGHNTVSWYQQALGQGPQFIFQYYREEENGRGNFPPRFSGLQFPNYSSELNVNALELDDSALYLCASSTVSGLAYEQYFGPGTRLTVT.